The 3 T cell receptor beta chains presented below share a single source sample, sequenced in a study of T-cell reconstitution after alpha-beta-depleted transplantation in children. As it was prepared, the TCRbeta library received unique molecular identifiers. TCRdb called the PCR reads again in MiXCR, with one record for every CDR3 protein. Seen here are 550,000 to 600,000 distinct CDR3 sequences, around 23% observed once, and the top ten hold roughly 15%. The starting material was PBMCs, mostly from graft donor cells, obtained 360 days after TCRalphabeta/CD19-depleted stem cell transplant. These receptors all stem from a boy under two years old who had a stem cell transplant for acute myeloid leukemia, so the T cells may come from the graft donor.

There are many counts of this clonotype. This chain uses TRBV20-1 with TRBJ1-5, with 9 positions matching TRBD1. The CDR3 runs to 15 residues. J lost 7 bases, V lost 1 base, and 8 bases had no gene match. Germline V gene data show CDR1 as DFQATT and CDR2 as SNEGSKA (reference sequence). CDR3 bases: TGCAGTGCTAGAGCGGACAGGGGAGTAGAACAGCCCCAGCATTTT. Amino acids: CSARADRGVEQPQHF.

This clonotype appeared a few times. The rearrangement uses TRBV6-1 and TRBJ1-2; TRBD1 is a possible D gene (5 bases). Germline CDR1 reads MNHNS; CDR2 reads SASEGT. Trimming left V 10 bases short and J 4 bases short, with 13 bases between. CDR3 length: 12 amino acids. CDR3 protein: CANSRGLYGYTF. The CDR3 DNA reads as TGTGCCAACTCTCGGGGACTCTATGGCTACACCTTC.

This clonotype was seen a few times. The chain joins TRBV4-3 to TRBJ2-1; D unresolved. Germline V gene data show CDR1 as LGHNA and CDR2 as YSLEER. V dropped 2 bases and J dropped 5 bases, with 7 bases sitting between them. The CDR3 loop spans 13 amino acids. CDR3 loop: CASSQNPNNEQFF. As DNA, the CDR3 is TGCGCCAGCAGCCAAAATCCGAACAATGAGCAGTTCTTC.